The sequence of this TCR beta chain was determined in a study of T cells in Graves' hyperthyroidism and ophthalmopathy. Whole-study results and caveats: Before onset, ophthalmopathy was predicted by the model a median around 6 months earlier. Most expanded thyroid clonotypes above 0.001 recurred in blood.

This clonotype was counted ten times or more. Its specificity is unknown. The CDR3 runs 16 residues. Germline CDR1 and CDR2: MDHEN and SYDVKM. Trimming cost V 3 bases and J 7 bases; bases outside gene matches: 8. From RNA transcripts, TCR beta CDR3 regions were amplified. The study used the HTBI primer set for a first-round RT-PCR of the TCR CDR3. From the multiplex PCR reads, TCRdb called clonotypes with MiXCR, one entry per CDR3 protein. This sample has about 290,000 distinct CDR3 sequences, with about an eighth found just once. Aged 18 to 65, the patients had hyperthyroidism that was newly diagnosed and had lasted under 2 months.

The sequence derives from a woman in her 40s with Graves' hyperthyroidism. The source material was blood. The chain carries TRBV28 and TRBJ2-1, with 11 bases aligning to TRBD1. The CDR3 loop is CASSFGTGTGGNEQFF. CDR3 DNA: TGTGCCAGCAGTTTTGGCACCGGGACAGGGGGAAATGAGCAGTTCTTC.